Presented here are 5 T cell receptor beta chains from one specimen sequenced in a study of control samples from healthy donors and cancer patients. TCRdb keeps only in-frame clones here, not all; method: immunoSEQ multiplex PCR. The table includes about 190,000 clones, approximately 92% detected once. The sample taken for sequencing was blood. The receptors were sampled from a man aged 18 to 29 in good health.

The CDR3 DNA reads as TGTGCCAGCATTCCGGGAGGATCCTACAATGAGCAGTTCTTC. Encoded protein: CASIPGGSYNEQFF. This chain connects TRBV2 to TRBJ2-1; 7 positions match TRBD2. This CDR3 spans 14 amino acids. Germline CDR1 reads SNHLY; CDR2 reads FYNNEI. V was pared by 7 bases and J by 1 base, with 4 bases of the junction left unmatched.

CDR3 coding DNA: TGCGCCAGCAGCCTGAGGGGGACGGTGGGCCCCAGCACAGATACGCAGTATTTT. This codes for CASSLRGTVGPSTDTQYF. The chain couples TRBV5-1 to TRBJ2-3, with TRBD1 as a possible D gene (6 bases). Between the trimmed V and J ends, which lost 4 bases and 0 bases, there was a span of 21 bases. The CDR3 is made up of 18 amino acids. Germline assignment: CDR1 SGHRS and CDR2 YFSETQ.

The chain uses TRBV6-5 and TRBJ1-2, with no clear D. Trimming pared 7 bases from V and 8 bases from J, leaving 23 bases between. Per germline, CDR1 MNHEY and CDR2 SVGAGI. The CDR3 runs 15 residues. The DNA of the CDR3 is TGTGCCAGCACTAAAAACGTTGACCGCGACGGAGGCTACACCTTC. Protein sequence: CASTKNVDRDGGYTF.

The chain carries TRBV5-5 and TRBJ1-5, with D uncertain. V shed 5 bases and J shed 2 bases, with 11 bases lying between them. Germline lookup yields CDR1 SGHKS and CDR2 YYEKEE (reference sequence). The CDR3 has 14 amino acids. The CDR3 here is CASSLYGRNQPQHF. CDR3 nucleotides: TGTGCCAGCAGTCTATACGGGCGCAATCAGCCCCAGCATTTT.

This clone was seen once. The chain has TRBV4-1 and TRBJ2-3; 8 bases map to TRBD1. In germline, CDR1 is MGHRA, CDR2 YSYEKL. Unmatched junction bases numbered 11, after V lost 4 bases and J lost 5 bases. This CDR3 has 16 residues. The CDR3 region has the DNA TGCGCCAGCAGCCCGAAAAGGACAGGGCCCGGAGATACGCAGTATTTT. Protein sequence: CASSPKRTGPGDTQYF.